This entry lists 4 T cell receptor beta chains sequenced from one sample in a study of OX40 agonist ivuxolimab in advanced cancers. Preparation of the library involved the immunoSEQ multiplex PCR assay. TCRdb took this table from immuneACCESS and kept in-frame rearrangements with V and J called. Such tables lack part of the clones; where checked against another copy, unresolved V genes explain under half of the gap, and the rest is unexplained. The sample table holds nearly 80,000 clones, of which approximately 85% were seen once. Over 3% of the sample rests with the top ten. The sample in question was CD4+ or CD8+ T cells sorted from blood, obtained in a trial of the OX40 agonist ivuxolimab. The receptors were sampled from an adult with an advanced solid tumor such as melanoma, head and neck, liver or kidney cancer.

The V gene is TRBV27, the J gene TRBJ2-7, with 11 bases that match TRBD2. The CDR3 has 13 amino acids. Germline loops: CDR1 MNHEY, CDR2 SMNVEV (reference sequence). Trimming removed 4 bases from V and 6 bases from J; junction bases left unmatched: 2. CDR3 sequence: CASSYLAGGEQYF. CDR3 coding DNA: TGTGCCAGCAGTTATCTAGCGGGAGGCGAGCAGTACTTC.

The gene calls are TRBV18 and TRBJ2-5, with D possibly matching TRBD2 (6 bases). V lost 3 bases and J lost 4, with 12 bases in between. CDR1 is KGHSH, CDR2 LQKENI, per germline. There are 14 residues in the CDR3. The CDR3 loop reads CASSPEGRGETQYF. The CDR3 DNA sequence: TGTGCCAGCTCACCGGAGGGGCGGGGAGAGACCCAGTACTTC.

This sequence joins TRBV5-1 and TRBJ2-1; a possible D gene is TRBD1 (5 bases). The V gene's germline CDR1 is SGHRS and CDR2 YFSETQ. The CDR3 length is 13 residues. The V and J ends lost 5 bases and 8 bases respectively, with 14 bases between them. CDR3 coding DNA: TGCGCCAGCAGGACTGGGGCTCGGGATGAGCAGTTCTTC. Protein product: CASRTGARDEQFF. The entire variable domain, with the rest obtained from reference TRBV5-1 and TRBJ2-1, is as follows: KAGVTQTPRYLIKTRGQQVTLSCSPISGHRSVSWYQQTPGQGLQFLFEYFSETQRNKGNFPGRFSGRQFSNSRSEMNVSTLELGDSALYLCASRTGARDEQFFGPGTRLTVL.

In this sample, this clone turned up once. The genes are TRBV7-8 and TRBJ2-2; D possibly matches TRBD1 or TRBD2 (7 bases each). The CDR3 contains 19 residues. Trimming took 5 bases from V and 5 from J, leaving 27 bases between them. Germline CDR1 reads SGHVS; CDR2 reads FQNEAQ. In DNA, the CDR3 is TGTGCCAGCAGCAAACGAGCGCAGCCGGCAGGGGGGGAAACCGGGGAGCTGTTTTTT. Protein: CASSKRAQPAGGETGELFF.